The 16 T cell receptor beta chains below all came from one sample that was sequenced in a study of cytomegalovirus exposure and HLA in healthy donors. The PCR was carried out with 60 Vbeta primers and 13 Jbeta primers. Sequenced by immunoSEQ multiplex PCR; TCRdb stores in-frame clones only, minus some. The sample shows about 83,000 clones, roughly four fifths of them seen only once. Input material: PBMCs. The receptors were sampled from a woman under 40 in good health and CMV-seronegative.

About this clone: Other DNA sequences in the sample encode the same CDR3. V usage is TRBV5-1 and J usage is TRBJ2-2, with 7 bases that match TRBD1. The V gene's germline CDR1 is SGHRS and CDR2 YFSETQ. J gave up 6 bases and V 4 bases, and 3 bases lay outside the gene matches. The CDR3 is made up of 13 amino acids. The DNA for the CDR3 is TGCGCCAGCAGCCTAGACAGGGCCGGGGAGCTGTTTTTT. Its protein is CASSLDRAGELFF. Looking up the rest from reference TRBV5-1 and TRBJ2-2 gives the full variable domain: KAGVTQTPRYLIKTRGQQVTLSCSPISGHRSVSWYQQTPGQGLQFLFEYFSETQRNKGNFPGRFSGRQFSNSRSEMNVSTLELGDSALYLCASSLDRAGELFFGEGSRLTVL.

This chain links TRBV5-4 with TRBJ1-2; TRBD1 might be the D (5 bases). With 5 bases removed from V and 4 bases from J, the gap between germline ends came to 15 bases. The germline V gene encodes CDR1 SGHNT and CDR2 YYREEE (reference sequence). CDR3 length: 14 residues. CDR3 bases: TGTGCCAGCAGTTCGGGGGGGGAGATCTATGGCTACACCTTC. It yields the protein CASSSGGEIYGYTF.

This clone was detected a few times. V is TRBV18 and J is TRBJ2-7, with 7 bases lining up with TRBD1. The CDR3 has 13 amino acids. J lost 3 bases, V lost 6 bases, and 5 bases had no gene match. Per germline, CDR1 KGHSH and CDR2 LQKENI. The CDR3 nucleotides read TGTGCCAGCTCCTCCGACAGGGTCTACGAGCAGTACTTC. This translates into CASSSDRVYEQYF.

This chain links TRBV30 with TRBJ2-3; 8 bases fit TRBD1. Germline values: CDR1 GTSNPN, CDR2 SVGIG (reference sequence). With 2 bases clipped from V and 3 bases from J, the junction kept 7 bases outside the gene matches. The CDR3 is made up of 15 amino acids. The CDR3 loop reads CAWSLDRAGTDTQYF. The CDR3 DNA reads as TGTGCCTGGAGTCTGGACAGGGCAGGGACAGATACGCAGTATTTT.

The chain has TRBV28 and TRBJ1-2; TRBD1 might be the D (5 bases). Trimming took off 7 bases at V and 3 bases at J, with 15 bases between the two ends. This CDR3 contains 14 residues. The germline gives CDR1 MDHEN, CDR2 SYDVKM. The CDR3 nucleotides are TGTGCCAGCATCAGCCCAGGGCGGCACTATGGCTACACCTTC. This gives the protein CASISPGRHYGYTF.

The rearrangement joins TRBV5-1 to TRBJ1-1; a possible D gene is TRBD1 (6 bases). The CDR3 length is 15 residues. V was cut by 0 bases and J by 4 bases, with 13 bases left in between. CDR1 SGHRS and CDR2 YFSETQ come from the germline V gene. CDR3 protein: CASSLARQVSTEAFF. CDR3 nucleotides: TGCGCCAGCAGCTTGGCAAGACAGGTCTCCACTGAAGCTTTCTTT.

The rearrangement uses TRBV28 and TRBJ2-5, with a possible D match to TRBD2 (6 bases). Germline CDR1 and CDR2: MDHEN and SYDVKM. V lost 1 base, J lost 1 base, and 13 bases lay in between. The CDR3 runs 16 residues. CDR3 nucleotide sequence: TGTGCCAGCAGTTTATTTGGGGCGGGGATCCAAGAGACCCAGTACTTC. Its translation: CASSLFGAGIQETQYF. Filled out from reference TRBV28 and TRBJ2-5, the complete variable domain reads DVKVTQSSRYLVKRTGEKVFLECVQDMDHENMFWYRQDPGLGLRLIYFSYDVKMKEKGDIPEGYSVSREKKERFSLILESASTNQTSMYLCASSLFGAGIQETQYFGPGTRLLVL.

V is TRBV6-1 and J is TRBJ2-1; maybe TRBD2 (6 bases). V dropped 7 bases and J dropped 5 bases, with 12 bases sitting between them. The germline V gene encodes CDR1 MNHNS and CDR2 SASEGT. The CDR3 is 13 residues long. This CDR3 reads CASNLALNNEQFF. As DNA, the CDR3 is TGTGCCAGCAATCTAGCGCTTAACAATGAGCAGTTCTTC.

This chain connects TRBV9 to TRBJ2-7; unclear D gene. CDR1 and CDR2 from the germline V gene are SGDLS and YYNGEE. Trimming cost V 4 bases and J 2 bases, with 13 bases left between them. CDR3 length: 14 amino acids. In DNA form, the CDR3 reads TGTGCCAGCAGCCCCGATGACACAACCTACGAGCAGTACTTC. This gives the protein CASSPDDTTYEQYF.

This chain joins TRBV13 and TRBJ1-2; unclear D gene. This CDR3 spans 14 amino acids. CDR1 is PRHDT, CDR2 FYEKMQ, per germline (reference sequence). Trimming stripped 0 bases from V and 8 bases from J, with 13 bases between. The CDR3 region has the DNA TGTGCCAGCAGCTTAGGGGGCCCCGGTGAGGGCTACACCTTC. Translation gives CASSLGGPGEGYTF.

The J gene is TRBJ1-5, the V gene TRBV28, with TRBD1 as a possible D gene (6 bases). The CDR3 covers 14 residues. V shed 6 bases and J shed 4 bases, with 13 bases lying between them. The germline gives CDR1 MDHEN, CDR2 SYDVKM. The chain's CDR3 is CASSPDSLNQPQHF. Here the CDR3 DNA reads TGTGCCAGCAGCCCGGACAGCCTTAATCAGCCCCAGCATTTT.

This sequence joins TRBV19 and TRBJ2-1; weak D call: TRBD1 (7 bases). There are 15 residues in the CDR3. Deletions cut 1 base from V and 4 bases from J, with 11 bases between. Germline loops: CDR1 LNHDA, CDR2 SQIVND (reference sequence). The CDR3 region is CASSIVPGGYNEQFF. The CDR3 region has the DNA TGTGCCAGTAGTATAGTCCCAGGGGGGTACAATGAGCAGTTCTTC. The full variable domain, completed using reference TRBV19 and TRBJ2-1, is DGGITQSPKYLFRKEGQNVTLSCEQNLNHDAMYWYRQDPGQGLRLIYYSQIVNDFQKGDIAEGYSVSREKKESFPLTVTSAQKNPTAFYLCASSIVPGGYNEQFFGPGTRLTVL.

This clone was seen a single time. The chain links TRBV5-1 to TRBJ2-3; 9 bases are shared with TRBD1. CDR3 length: 16 residues. The germline CDR1 and CDR2 sequences are SGHRS and YFSETQ. V was pared by 0 bases and J by 4 bases, with 6 bases of the junction left unmatched. CDR3 DNA: TGCGCCAGCAGCTTGGGGGGGACAGGGAGCGCAGATACGCAGTATTTT. Protein product: CASSLGGTGSADTQYF.

The chain carries TRBV6-5 and TRBJ1-1; 9 bases match TRBD1. Trimming took 6 bases from V and 1 from J; bases not matched to a gene: 6. The germline V gene encodes CDR1 MNHEY and CDR2 SVGAGI. This CDR3 has 15 amino acids. The CDR3 loop reads CASSKTGGRNTEAFF. CDR3 coding DNA: TGTGCCAGCAGCAAGACAGGGGGGAGGAACACTGAAGCTTTCTTT.

This clone was detected only once. This chain connects TRBV4-2 to TRBJ2-7; TRBD2 agrees at 9 bases. The CDR3 runs 16 residues. Germline V gene data show CDR1 as LGHNA and CDR2 as YNFKEQ. V shed 5 bases and J 3 bases; nucleotides not matched to a gene: 11. CDR3 protein: CASSASTTSGYYEQYF. The CDR3 DNA reads as TGTGCCAGCAGCGCCTCAACGACTAGCGGATACTACGAGCAGTACTTC.

V and J are TRBV28 and TRBJ2-1; TRBD1 aligns across 7 bases. The CDR3 loop spans 12 amino acids. The J segment lost 11 bases and the V segment lost 6 bases, leaving 7 bases of the junction unmatched. CDR1 and CDR2 (germline): MDHEN, SYDVKM. In DNA form, the CDR3 reads TGTGCCAGCAGCAGTTGGGACAGAAAGCAGTTCTTC. This codes for CASSSWDRKQFF.